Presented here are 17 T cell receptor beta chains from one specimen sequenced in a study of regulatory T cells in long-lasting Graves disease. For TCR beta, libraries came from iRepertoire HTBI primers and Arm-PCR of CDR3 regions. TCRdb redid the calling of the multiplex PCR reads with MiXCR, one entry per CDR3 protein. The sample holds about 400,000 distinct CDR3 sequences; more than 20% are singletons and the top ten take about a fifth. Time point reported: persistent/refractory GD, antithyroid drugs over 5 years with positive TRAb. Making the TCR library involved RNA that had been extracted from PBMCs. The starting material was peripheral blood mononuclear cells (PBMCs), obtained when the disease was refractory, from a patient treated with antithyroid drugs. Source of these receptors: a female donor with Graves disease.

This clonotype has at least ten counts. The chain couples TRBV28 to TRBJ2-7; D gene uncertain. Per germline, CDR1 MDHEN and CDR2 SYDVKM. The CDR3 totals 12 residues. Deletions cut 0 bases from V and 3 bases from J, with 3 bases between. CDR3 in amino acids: CASSLWGYEQYF. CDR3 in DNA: TGTGCCAGCAGTTTATGGGGCTACGAGCAGTACTTC.

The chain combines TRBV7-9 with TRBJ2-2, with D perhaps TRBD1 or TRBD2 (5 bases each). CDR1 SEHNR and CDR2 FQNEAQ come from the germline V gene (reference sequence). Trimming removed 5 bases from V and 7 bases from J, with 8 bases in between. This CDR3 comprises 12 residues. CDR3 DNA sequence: TGTGCCAGCAGCAGGGACGGCGGGGAGCTGTTTTTT. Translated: CASSRDGGELFF.

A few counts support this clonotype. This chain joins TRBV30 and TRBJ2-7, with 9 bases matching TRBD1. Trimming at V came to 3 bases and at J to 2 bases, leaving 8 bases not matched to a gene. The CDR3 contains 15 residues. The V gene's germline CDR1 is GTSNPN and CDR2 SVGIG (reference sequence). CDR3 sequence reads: CAWRGITGGAYEQYF. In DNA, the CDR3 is TGTGCCTGGAGAGGAATTACAGGGGGCGCCTACGAGCAGTACTTC.

The CDR3 is CASSYGSGEQFF. CDR3 coding DNA: TGTGCCAGCAGTTATGGTAGCGGTGAGCAGTTCTTC. The chain couples TRBV6-2 or TRBV6-3 to TRBJ2-1, with a tentative D call TRBD2 (6 bases). CDR1 is MNHEY, CDR2 SVGEGT, per germline. The CDR3 loop spans 12 amino acids. The V and J ends lost 3 bases and 9 bases respectively, with 9 bases between them.

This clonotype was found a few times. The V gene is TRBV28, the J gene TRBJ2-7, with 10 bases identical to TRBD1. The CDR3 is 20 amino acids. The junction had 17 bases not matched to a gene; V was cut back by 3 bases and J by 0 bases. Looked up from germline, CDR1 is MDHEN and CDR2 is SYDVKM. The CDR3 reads CASSFDWLGTGVTNSYEQYF. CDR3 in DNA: TGTGCCAGCAGTTTTGACTGGTTGGGGACAGGGGTAACAAACTCCTACGAGCAGTACTTC.

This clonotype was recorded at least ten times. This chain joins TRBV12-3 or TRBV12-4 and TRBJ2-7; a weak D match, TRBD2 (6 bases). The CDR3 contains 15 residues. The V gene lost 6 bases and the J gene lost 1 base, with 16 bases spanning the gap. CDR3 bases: TGTGCCAGCAGGGGCCCAGCGGGCTCGTCCTACGAGCAGTACTTC. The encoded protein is CASRGPAGSSYEQYF.

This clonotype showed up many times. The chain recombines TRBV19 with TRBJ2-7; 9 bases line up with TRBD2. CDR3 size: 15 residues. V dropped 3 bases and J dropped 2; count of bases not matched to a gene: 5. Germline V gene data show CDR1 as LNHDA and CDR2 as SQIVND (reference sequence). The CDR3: CASSMASGETYEQYF. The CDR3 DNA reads TGTGCCAGTAGTATGGCTAGCGGGGAAACCTACGAGCAGTACTTC.

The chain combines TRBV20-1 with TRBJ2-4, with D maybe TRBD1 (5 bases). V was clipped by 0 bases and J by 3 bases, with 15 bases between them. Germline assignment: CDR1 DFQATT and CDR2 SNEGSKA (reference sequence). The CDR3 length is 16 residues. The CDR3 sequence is CSARDPAWGFKNIQYF. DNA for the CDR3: TGCAGTGCTAGAGATCCCGCCTGGGGCTTCAAAAACATTCAGTACTTC.

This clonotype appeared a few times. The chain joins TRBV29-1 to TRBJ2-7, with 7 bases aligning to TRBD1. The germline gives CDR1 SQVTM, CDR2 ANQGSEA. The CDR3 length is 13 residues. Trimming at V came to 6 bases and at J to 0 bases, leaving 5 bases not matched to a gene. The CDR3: CSVVDRTSYEQYF. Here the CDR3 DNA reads TGCAGCGTGGTGGACAGGACCTCCTACGAGCAGTACTTC.

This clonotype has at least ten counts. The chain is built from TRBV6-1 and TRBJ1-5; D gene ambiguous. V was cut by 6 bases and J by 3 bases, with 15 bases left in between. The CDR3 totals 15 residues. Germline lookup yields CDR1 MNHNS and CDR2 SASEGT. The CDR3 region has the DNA TGTGCCAGCAGCCACATTTCGGGGATCAATCAGCCCCAGCATTTT. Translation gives CASSHISGINQPQHF.

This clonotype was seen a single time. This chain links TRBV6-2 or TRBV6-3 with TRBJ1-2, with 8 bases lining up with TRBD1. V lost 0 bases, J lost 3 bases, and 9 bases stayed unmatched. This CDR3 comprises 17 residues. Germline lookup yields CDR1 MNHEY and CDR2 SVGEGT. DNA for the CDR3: TGTGCCAGCAGTTACTCGATGGGACAGGCCGGGGACTATGGCTACACCTTC. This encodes CASSYSMGQAGDYGYTF.

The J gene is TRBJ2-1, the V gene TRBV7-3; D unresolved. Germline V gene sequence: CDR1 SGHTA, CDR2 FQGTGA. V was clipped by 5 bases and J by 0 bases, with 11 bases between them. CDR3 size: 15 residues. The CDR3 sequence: CASSEQPSSYNEQFF. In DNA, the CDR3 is TGTGCCAGCAGCGAACAACCCAGCTCCTACAATGAGCAGTTCTTC. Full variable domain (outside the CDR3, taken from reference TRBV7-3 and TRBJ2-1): GAGVSQTPSNKVTEKGKYVELRCDPISGHTALYWYRQSLGQGPEFLIYFQGTGAADDSGLPNDRFFAVRPEGSVSTLKIQRTERGDSAVYLCASSEQPSSYNEQFFGPGTRLTVL.

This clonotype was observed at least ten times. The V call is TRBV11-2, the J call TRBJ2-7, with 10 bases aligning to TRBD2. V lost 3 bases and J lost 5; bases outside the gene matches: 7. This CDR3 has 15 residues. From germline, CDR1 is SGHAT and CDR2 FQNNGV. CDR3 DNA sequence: TGTGCCAGCAGCTTCTCATTAGCGGGAGGCGACGAGCAGTACTTC. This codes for CASSFSLAGGDEQYF.

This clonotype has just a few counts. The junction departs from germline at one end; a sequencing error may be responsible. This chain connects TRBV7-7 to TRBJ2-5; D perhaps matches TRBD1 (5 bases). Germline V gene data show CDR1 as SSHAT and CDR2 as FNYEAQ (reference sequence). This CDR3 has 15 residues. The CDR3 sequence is CASSARVSAQETQYF. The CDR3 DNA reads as TGTGCTAGCAGCGCCAGGGTTTCGGCCCAAGAGACCCAGTACTTC.

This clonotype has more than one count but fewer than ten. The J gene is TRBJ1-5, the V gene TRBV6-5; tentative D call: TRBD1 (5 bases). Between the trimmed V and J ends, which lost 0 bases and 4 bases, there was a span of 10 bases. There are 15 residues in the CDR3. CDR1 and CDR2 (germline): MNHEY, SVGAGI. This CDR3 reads CASSYSAEGNQPQHF. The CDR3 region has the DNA TGTGCCAGCAGTTACTCGGCGGAGGGGAATCAGCCCCAGCATTTT.

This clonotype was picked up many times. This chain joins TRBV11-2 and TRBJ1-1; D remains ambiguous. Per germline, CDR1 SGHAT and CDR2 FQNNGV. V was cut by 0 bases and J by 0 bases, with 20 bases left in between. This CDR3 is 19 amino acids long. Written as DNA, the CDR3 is TGTGCCAGCAGCTTAGAAAGGAGTGAAATATGGCAATTGAACACTGAAGCTTTCTTT. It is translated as CASSLERSEIWQLNTEAFF.

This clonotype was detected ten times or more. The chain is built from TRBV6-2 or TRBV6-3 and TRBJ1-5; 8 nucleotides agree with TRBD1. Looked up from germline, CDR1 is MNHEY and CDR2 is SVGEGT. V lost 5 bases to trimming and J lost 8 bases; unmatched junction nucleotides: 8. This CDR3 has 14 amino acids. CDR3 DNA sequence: TGTGCCAGCAGTGTTGGCAGGGGGCTGGAGCCCCAGCATTTT. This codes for CASSVGRGLEPQHF.